These 22 T cell receptor beta chains came from one sample sequenced in a study of blood T cells in healthy people across ages (dated by TCRdb to between 2015 and 2016). The library came from 5' RACE. The sample was run on an Illumina HiSeq 2500. A second PCR of about 6 to 11 cycles was run with a J-beta primer mix and a sample-barcoded 5' primer. TCRdb ran its own pipeline on the public reads, namely fastp trimming at Q25 and MiXCR clone calling, and kept in-frame beta chains. Here each entry gathers all rows of one CDR3 protein and keeps the most common genes and DNA. Recorded for this sample are approximately 1.5 million distinct CDR3 sequences; 35% to 45% of them occurred a single time. The ten largest clones take up 4% of the sample. The sample was blood. The receptors here all came from a woman aged 18-30 years in good health.

The chain couples TRBV21-1 to TRBJ2-5; the D segment call TRBD2 is taken from the table without a DNA check. TRBV21-1 corresponds to a pseudogene. The CDR3 has 12 amino acids. CDR3: CASSEGRTKQYF. As DNA, the CDR3 is TGTGCCAGCTCAGAGGGAAGGACCAAGCAGTACTTC.

Only a few counts were recorded for this clonotype. The chain is built from TRBV6-2 or TRBV6-3 and TRBJ2-7, with a weak D call TRBD1 (5 bases). V dropped 6 bases and J dropped 0 bases, with 15 bases sitting between them. CDR1 is MNHEY, CDR2 SVGEGT, per germline. This CDR3 comprises 15 residues. CDR3 amino acids: CASSPTGRSSYEQYF. The CDR3 DNA reads as TGTGCCAGCAGCCCCACAGGCAGGAGCTCCTACGAGCAGTACTTC.

V and J are TRBV12-3 or TRBV12-4 and TRBJ2-7, with 12 positions matching TRBD1. The J call may be mistaken, given a closer DNA end match to TRBJ2-5. The CDR3 is 17 residues long. CDR3 in amino acids: CASTPNQGQGAGETQYF. CDR3 DNA sequence: TGTGCCAGCACCCCTAATCAGGGACAGGGGGCAGGAGAGACCCAGTACTTC.

This sequence joins TRBV12-3 or TRBV12-4 and TRBJ2-4, with 9 bases aligning to TRBD1. The J call may not be correct, given that the DNA end is closer to TRBJ2-7. The CDR3 extends over 14 amino acids. CDR3 bases: TGTGCCAGCAGTGGGACAGGGTTAACCTACGAGCAGTACTTC. Its protein product is CASSGTGLTYEQYF.

The V and J genes are TRBV15 and TRBJ1-5; no reliable D call. Per germline, CDR1 LNHNV and CDR2 YYDKDF (reference sequence). V was shortened by 1 base and J by 0 bases, with 4 bases between the two germline ends. This CDR3 is built from 14 residues. CDR3 amino acids: CATSRVHSNQPQHF. The CDR3 bases are TGTGCCACCAGCAGAGTTCATAGCAATCAGCCCCAGCATTTT. The full variable domain, its missing parts supplied by reference TRBV15 and TRBJ1-5, is DAMVIQNPRYQVTQFGKPVTLSCSQTLNHNVMYWYQQKSSQAPKLLFHYYDKDFNNEADTPDNFQSRRPNTSFCFLDIRSPGLGDTAMYLCATSRVHSNQPQHFGDGTRLSIL.

This sequence joins TRBV7-2 and TRBJ1-6, with TRBD1 as a possible D gene (6 bases). Germline CDR1 reads SGHTA; CDR2 reads FQGNSA. V dropped 5 bases and J dropped 7 bases, with 21 bases sitting between them. The CDR3 has 17 amino acids. This CDR3 is CASSDRRTGRGNSPLHF. The CDR3 region has the DNA TGTGCCAGCAGCGACCGCCGAACAGGGAGAGGGAATTCACCCCTCCACTTT.

The gene calls are TRBV12-3 or TRBV12-4 and TRBJ1-2, with D hard to call. Trimming took off 3 bases at V and 3 bases at J, with 11 bases between the two ends. This CDR3 spans 14 amino acids. CDR3 sequence reads: CASSFSPLDYGYTF. CDR3 bases: TGTGCCAGCAGTTTTAGCCCGCTTGACTATGGCTACACCTTC.

V usage is TRBV25-1 and J usage is TRBJ2-5; TRBD1 is a possible D gene (6 bases). The V end was cut by 5 bases, the J end by 0 bases, with 13 bases between. Germline V gene lookup returns CDR1 MGHDK and CDR2 SYGVNS. There are 15 residues in the CDR3. CDR3: CASSPGVVYQETQYF. The DNA for the CDR3 is TGTGCCAGCAGTCCAGGGGTGGTTTACCAAGAGACCCAGTACTTC.

In its sample, this clonotype was seen a few times. The chain uses TRBV10-3 and TRBJ2-7; D possibly corresponds to TRBD2 (5 bases). Looked up from germline, CDR1 is ENHRY and CDR2 is SYGVKD. The CDR3 covers 14 residues. V lost 5 bases, J lost 6 bases, and 17 bases lay in between. This chain's CDR3 is CAISPLEARAEQYF. The CDR3 nucleotides read TGTGCCATCAGTCCTCTGGAGGCCCGAGCCGAGCAGTACTTC.

This rearrangement joins TRBV7-9 to TRBJ2-3, with 9 bases that match TRBD2. The CDR3 covers 15 residues. With V trimmed by 7 bases and J by 4 bases, 9 bases remained unmatched. Germline CDR1 is SEHNR and CDR2 is FQNEAQ (reference sequence). In DNA form, the CDR3 reads TGTGCCAGCATCCTGCGGGGGGGCGGAGCAGATACGCAGTATTTT. Translation: CASILRGGGADTQYF. Variable domain in full (rest from reference TRBV7-9 and TRBJ2-3): DTGVSQNPRHKITKRGQNVTFRCDPISEHNRLYWYRQTLGQGPEFLTYFQNEAQLEKSRLLSDRFSAERPKGSFSTLEIQRTEQGDSAMYLCASILRGGGADTQYFGPGTRLTVL.

The table lists this clonotype with a few counts. This chain links TRBV6-5 with TRBJ2-7; tentatively, D is TRBD1 or TRBD2 (5 bases each). The CDR3 loop spans 14 amino acids. Germline values: CDR1 MNHEY, CDR2 SVGAGI. With 2 bases removed from V and 7 bases from J, the gap between germline ends came to 15 bases. CDR3 protein: CASSYGGMVDEQYF. CDR3 bases: TGTGCCAGCAGTTACGGGGGAATGGTAGATGAGCAGTACTTC.

In this sample, this clonotype turned up many times. The genes are TRBV4-3 and TRBJ1-1; tentatively, D is TRBD1 (5 bases). This CDR3 is built from 14 residues. Deletions cut 7 bases from V and 1 base from J, with 13 bases between. CDR1 is LGHNA, CDR2 YSLEER, per germline. The CDR3 reads CASKLSTENTEAFF. DNA for the CDR3: TGCGCCAGCAAATTATCGACAGAGAACACTGAAGCTTTCTTT.

Turning to this clonotype: A read error may be the cause here, since a much bigger clone is one base away. The chain has TRBV10-3 and TRBJ1-5; possibly TRBD1 for D (6 bases). This CDR3 is built from 13 residues. Germline V CDR1 and CDR2: ENHRY, SYGVKD. The CDR3 is CAVSGTGNQPQHF. CDR3 bases: TGTGCCGTCAGTGGTACAGGGAATCAGCCCCAGCATTTT.

This clonotype was detected a few times. This rearrangement joins TRBV20-1 to TRBJ2-1, with TRBD1 identical over 10 bases. The V gene end was trimmed by 6 bases and the J gene end by 5 bases; junction bases not matched to a gene: 13. The CDR3 consists of 16 residues. Germline V lookup: CDR1 DFQATT, CDR2 SNEGSKA (reference sequence). For the CDR3, the DNA is TGCAGTGCAGAGGCCCAGGGACAGGGGTACGACAATGAGCAGTTCTTC. This gives the protein CSAEAQGQGYDNEQFF.

About this clonotype: A much larger clone lies a single base off, so this may be a read error. The chain combines TRBV28 with TRBJ2-1; no reliable D call. The J call may be faulty, since TRBJ2-7 better matches the DNA end. The CDR3 sequence is 11 residues long. CDR1 is MDHEN and CDR2 is SYDVKM in the germline V gene. Here the CDR3 DNA reads TGTGCCAGCAGTTTCTGGGACGAGCAGTACTTC. Encoded protein: CASSFWDEQYF.

This clonotype was counted a few times. The chain uses TRBV12-3 or TRBV12-4 and TRBJ2-1, with D possibly being TRBD1 or TRBD2 (5 bases each). The end of the DNA is better explained by TRBJ2-7, so the J call may be wrong. The CDR3 is 14 residues long. CDR3 region: CASSFSGPYNEQYF. Here the CDR3 DNA reads TGTGCCAGCAGTTTTTCGGGACCGTACAATGAGCAGTACTTC.

This clonotype is a singleton in its sample. The V call is TRBV3-1, the J call TRBJ2-3, with D possibly matching TRBD2 (5 bases). Per germline, CDR1 LGHDT and CDR2 YNNKEL (reference sequence). CDR3 length: 16 amino acids. Trimming took 1 base from V and 2 from J, leaving 13 bases between them. Written as DNA, the CDR3 is TGTGCCAGCAGCCAAGGAGAGGACTCTCTCACAGATACGCAGTATTTT. Amino acid sequence: CASSQGEDSLTDTQYF.

This chain joins TRBV6-6 and TRBJ1-2, with 8 bases lining up with TRBD1. This CDR3 is 15 amino acids long. Germline CDR1 and CDR2: MNHNY and SVGAGI (reference sequence). V shed 2 bases, J shed 4 bases, and the junction held 6 bases outside the gene matches. The CDR3 protein is CASSYQQGGGYGYTF. The CDR3 DNA sequence: TGTGCCAGCAGTTACCAACAGGGGGGAGGCTATGGCTACACCTTC.

There are a few counts of this clonotype. The rearrangement links TRBV15 to TRBJ2-7, with a weak D call TRBD2 (7 bases). Germline loops: CDR1 LNHNV, CDR2 YYDKDF (reference sequence). V gave up 4 bases and J gave up 3 bases, with 16 bases separating them. There are 15 residues in the CDR3. This chain's CDR3 is CATSTRGGGYYEQYF. CDR3 nucleotide sequence: TGTGCCACCAGCACTCGCGGGGGCGGGTACTACGAGCAGTACTTC.

This chain uses TRBV4-3 with TRBJ2-1, with D unclear. This CDR3 has 15 residues. V was shortened by 0 bases and J by 8 bases, with 14 bases between the two germline ends. Looked up from germline, CDR1 is LGHNA and CDR2 is YSLEER. The CDR3 spells CASSQERWWADEQFF. The CDR3 nucleotides read TGCGCCAGCAGCCAAGAACGGTGGTGGGCCGATGAGCAGTTCTTC.

The V gene is TRBV11-2, the J gene TRBJ2-5; 7 bases agree with TRBD2. V lost 8 bases, J lost 5 bases, and 11 bases stayed unmatched. The CDR3 loop spans 14 amino acids. The germline CDR1 and CDR2 sequences are SGHAT and FQNNGV. CDR3 residues: CASLLAGVGETQYF. The CDR3 DNA reads as TGTGCCAGCCTGTTGGCGGGGGTCGGGGAGACCCAGTACTTC.

This chain joins TRBV20-1 and TRBJ2-2, with 8 positions matching TRBD2. Trimming removed 5 bases from V and 5 bases from J; junction bases left unmatched: 7. Per germline, CDR1 DFQATT and CDR2 SNEGSKA (reference sequence). The CDR3 length is 14 residues. The CDR3 here is CSAPDERETGELFF. CDR3 DNA: TGCAGTGCTCCCGATGAGCGGGAGACCGGGGAGCTGTTTTTT.